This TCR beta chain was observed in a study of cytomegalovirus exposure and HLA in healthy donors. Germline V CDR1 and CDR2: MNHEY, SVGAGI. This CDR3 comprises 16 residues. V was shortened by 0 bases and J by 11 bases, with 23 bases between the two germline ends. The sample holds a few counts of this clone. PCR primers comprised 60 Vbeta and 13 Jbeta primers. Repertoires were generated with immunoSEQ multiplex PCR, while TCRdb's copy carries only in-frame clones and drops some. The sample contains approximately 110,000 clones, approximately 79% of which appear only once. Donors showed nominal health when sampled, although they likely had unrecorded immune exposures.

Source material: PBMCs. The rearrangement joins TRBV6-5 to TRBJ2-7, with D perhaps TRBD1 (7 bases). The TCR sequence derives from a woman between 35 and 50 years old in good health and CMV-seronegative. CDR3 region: CASSYSRRDRLLREYF. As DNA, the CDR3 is TGTGCCAGCAGTTACTCGAGGCGGGACAGACTGTTAAGGGAGTACTTC.